This is a list of T cell receptor beta chains from one sample in a study of control samples from healthy donors and cancer patients. Libraries were prepared by immunoSEQ multiplex PCR; TCRdb keeps only in-frame clonotypes and omits some of them. The repertoire consists of about 120,000 clones, with 93% occurring once and the leading ten covering roughly 2.5%. Input material: blood. The receptors shown here come from a man aged 25 to 45 in good health. Each CDR3 is given with its conserved first and last residue. A D gene is named only where the DNA matches it firmly. Size is stated for part of the rows, as once, few or many counts, or as a class when the clone is expanded.

TRBV7-9	13	-	-	TRBJ2-7	CASSFPTSREQYF	TGTGCCAGCAGCTTCCCGACTAGTCGCGAGCAGTACTTC
TRBV5-8	15	-	-	TRBJ1-2	CASSLEEGTNYGYTF	TGTGCCAGCAGCTTGGAGGAGGGTACGAACTATGGCTACACCTTC
TRBV2	15	-	TRBD1	TRBJ1-1	CASSRSGQTNTEAFF	TGTGCCAGCAGTCGATCGGGACAGACGAACACTGAAGCTTTCTTT
TRBV7-3	17	-	TRBD2	TRBJ2-3	CASSFLSAGGRTDTQYF	TGTGCCAGCAGCTTCCTCAGCGCGGGGGGGCGAACAGATACGCAGTATTTT
TRBV7-9	14	-	-	TRBJ2-1	CASSKGGPSNEQFF	TGTGCCAGCAGCAAAGGGGGGCCTTCGAATGAGCAGTTCTTC
TRBV28	14	-	-	TRBJ1-1	CASSPHRVMAEAFF	TGTGCCAGCAGTCCTCACAGGGTCATGGCTGAAGCTTTCTTT
TRBV15	17	-	-	TRBJ1-4	CATSRLGGRATNEKLFF	TGTGCCACCAGCAGACTAGGGGGGAGAGCAACTAATGAAAAACTGTTTTTT
TRBV7-8	13	-	-	TRBJ2-1	CASTRDPYNEQFF	TGTGCCAGCACCCGGGATCCTTATAATGAGCAGTTCTTC
TRBV27	14	-	-	TRBJ1-1	CASSFSGISTEAFF	TGTGCCAGCAGTTTCTCGGGGATATCCACTGAAGCTTTCTTT
TRBV29-1	11	-	-	TRBJ2-2	CSVKGSGELFF	TGCAGCGTTAAAGGTTCCGGGGAGCTGTTTTTT
TRBV29-1	16	-	-	TRBJ1-2	CSVLGRGAGRNYGYTF	TGCAGCGTTTTAGGAAGGGGGGCAGGGCGGAACTATGGCTACACCTTC
TRBV5-1	13	-	-	TRBJ1-2	CASSLRGIGGYTF	TGCGCCAGCAGCTTAAGGGGTATCGGTGGCTACACCTTC
TRBV30	13	-	-	TRBJ1-1	CAWRQSMRSEAFF	TGTGCCTGGCGCCAGAGTATGAGGTCTGAAGCTTTCTTT
TRBV14	16	-	-	TRBJ1-1	CASSQPGTPRRTEAFF	TGTGCCAGCAGCCAACCCGGGACTCCCCGAAGGACTGAAGCTTTCTTT
TRBV18	17	-	-	TRBJ1-6	CASSPQGPLTYNSPLHF	TGTGCCAGCTCACCTCAGGGGCCTCTTACCTATAATTCACCCCTCCACTTT
TRBV7-9	16	-	TRBD1	TRBJ1-4	CASSQGQGAFGEKLFF	TGTGCCAGCAGCCAGGGACAGGGGGCTTTCGGTGAAAAACTGTTTTTT
TRBV4-1	16	-	-	TRBJ2-3	CASSQEVGSGTDTQYF	TGCGCCAGCAGCCAAGAGGTTGGCTCTGGGACAGATACGCAGTATTTT
TRBV7-9	10	once	-	TRBJ2-1	CASSDNEQFF	TGTGCCAGCAGCGACAATGAGCAGTTCTTC
TRBV19	12	-	TRBD1	TRBJ1-2	CASSSWDRGYTF	TGTGCCAGTAGTTCGTGGGACAGGGGCTACACCTTC
TRBV12-3/TRBV12-4	12	-	-	TRBJ1-4	CAIAYGVEKLFF	TGTGCCATTGCTTATGGCGTTGAAAAACTGTTTTTT
TRBV5-5	14	-	-	TRBJ2-7	CASSLEARSYEQYF	TGTGCCAGCAGCTTGGAAGCTAGGTCCTACGAGCAGTACTTC
TRBV3-1/TRBV3-2	13	-	-	TRBJ1-2	CASSQVRNYGYTF	TGTGCCAGCAGCCAAGTCCGGAACTATGGCTACACCTTC
TRBV15	15	-	-	TRBJ2-2	CATSRGFGRSGELFF	TGTGCCACCAGCAGGGGGTTCGGGAGATCCGGGGAGCTGTTTTTT
TRBV28	13	-	-	TRBJ1-1	CASTYFGGAEAFF	TGTGCCAGCACCTATTTCGGGGGCGCTGAAGCTTTCTTT
TRBV3-1/TRBV3-2	16	-	-	TRBJ2-3	CASSQVSRLYTDTQYF	TGTGCCAGCAGCCAAGTGAGTCGGCTTTACACAGATACGCAGTATTTT
TRBV6-4	16	few	TRBD1	TRBJ2-5	CASSEGGDREVETQYF	TGTGCCAGCAGTGAAGGAGGGGACAGGGAGGTAGAGACCCAGTACTTC
TRBV6-5	15	-	-	TRBJ2-7	CASSYSPGSPYEQYF	TGTGCCAGCAGTTACTCCCCGGGTTCCCCCTACGAGCAGTACTTC
TRBV19	14	-	-	TRBJ2-2	CASSVLGNTGELFF	TGTGCCAGTAGTGTACTTGGGAACACCGGGGAGCTGTTTTTT
TRBV18	15	-	TRBD1	TRBJ2-1	CASSPSEGTGSEQFF	TGTGCCAGCTCCCCCTCTGAAGGGACAGGGAGTGAGCAGTTCTTC
TRBV6-2/TRBV6-3	16	-	TRBD2	TRBJ2-3	CASSHPRGGNTDTQYF	TGTGCCAGCAGTCATCCGCGGGGGGGCAACACAGATACGCAGTATTTT
TRBV19	14	-	-	TRBJ1-3	CASTDGNSGNTIYF	TGTGCCAGCACCGACGGGAACTCTGGAAACACCATATATTTT
TRBV3-1/TRBV3-2	17	-	TRBD1	TRBJ1-3	CASSRRDRGFSGNTIYF	TGTGCCAGCAGCCGAAGGGACAGGGGATTCTCTGGAAACACCATATATTTT
TRBV4-2	19	-	-	TRBJ2-1	CASSQAPAGARSLYNEQFF	TGTGCCAGCAGCCAAGCCCCGGCGGGGGCACGCTCCCTCTACAATGAGCAGTTCTTC
TRBV30	13	-	-	TRBJ1-1	CAWIPPLNTEAFF	TGTGCCTGGATACCCCCACTGAACACTGAAGCTTTCTTT
TRBV2	17	-	-	TRBJ1-2	CASILTMRGKENYGYTF	TGTGCCAGCATTCTGACCATGAGGGGGAAGGAAAACTATGGCTACACCTTC
TRBV2	14	-	TRBD1	TRBJ1-4	CATGQGLPGEKLFF	TGTGCCACCGGACAGGGACTACCGGGGGAAAAACTGTTTTTT
TRBV6-5	13	-	-	TRBJ1-2	CASAEGGALGYTF	TGTGCCAGCGCTGAGGGGGGCGCGTTAGGCTACACCTTC
TRBV28	20	-	-	TRBJ1-2	CASSGEGRRYGNPEDYGYTF	TGTGCCAGCAGCGGGGAGGGCAGGCGATATGGGAACCCGGAAGATTATGGCTACACCTTC
TRBV7-3	13	-	-	TRBJ2-3	CASSLSVRDTQYF	TGTGCCAGCAGCCTGTCGGTTCGGGATACGCAGTATTTT
TRBV5-6	14	-	-	TRBJ1-1	CASSAPDVDTEAFF	TGTGCCAGCAGCGCCCCGGACGTCGACACTGAAGCTTTCTTT
TRBV7-2	14	-	TRBD2	TRBJ2-3	CASSESGARDTQYF	TGTGCCAGCAGCGAAAGCGGGGCGAGGGATACGCAGTATTTT
TRBV28	14	-	-	TRBJ1-2	CASSPLAGVYGYTF	TGTGCCAGCAGTCCACTCGCAGGGGTCTATGGCTACACCTTC
TRBV7-9	14	-	TRBD1	TRBJ1-4	CASSTGDSDEKLFF	TGTGCCAGCAGTACAGGGGATTCGGATGAAAAACTGTTTTTT
TRBV27	13	-	-	TRBJ1-5	CASRVQLNQPQHF	TGTGCCAGCCGGGTCCAACTCAATCAGCCCCAGCATTTT
TRBV19	12	-	-	TRBJ1-5	CASRRGGQPQHF	TGTGCCAGCCGCAGGGGAGGTCAGCCCCAGCATTTT